Following are 11 T cell receptor beta chains from one sample sequenced in a study of neoadjuvant anti-PD-1 for oral cavity cancer. The time point here: after neoadjuvant nivolumab, at surgical resection. Method: immunoSEQ multiplex PCR; TCRdb's copy keeps in-frame clones and lacks some. The sample comprises just under 70,000 clones, more than 75% of which are singletons, and more than 3% rests with the top ten. This specimen consisted of PBMCs, obtained after nivolumab (anti-PD-1) treatment. These receptors originate from a person aged 40 to 85 with oral cavity squamous cell carcinoma.

V and J are TRBV15 and TRBJ1-1; D not resolved. Germline CDR1 reads LNHNV; CDR2 reads YYDKDF (reference sequence). CDR3 length: 15 amino acids. V was cut by 3 bases and J by 3 bases, with 14 bases left in between. In DNA form, the CDR3 reads TGTGCCACCAGCAGGAATAAGAACCCGGACACTGAAGCTTTCTTT. It yields the protein CATSRNKNPDTEAFF.

V and J are TRBV5-1 and TRBJ1-2, with 9 bases identical to TRBD1. The CDR3 consists of 14 residues. V gave up 4 bases and J gave up 4 bases; unmatched junction bases: 5. CDR1 is SGHRS and CDR2 is YFSETQ in the germline V gene. CDR3 in amino acids: CASSEGQGVYGYTF. Written as DNA, the CDR3 is TGCGCCAGCAGCGAGGGACAGGGCGTCTATGGCTACACCTTC.

V gene TRBV30 combines with J gene TRBJ2-7; D is possibly TRBD1 (6 bases). Trimming shortened V by 3 bases and J by 5 bases, and 11 bases separated the two germline ends. CDR1 and CDR2 from the germline V gene are GTSNPN and SVGIG (reference sequence). The CDR3 is made up of 12 amino acids. Here the CDR3 DNA reads TGTGCCTGGAGCAAGGGGGATGACGAGCAGTACTTC. This codes for CAWSKGDDEQYF.

The gene calls are TRBV10-3 and TRBJ2-7; maybe TRBD2 (6 bases). Trimming removed 2 bases from V and 7 bases from J, with 15 bases in between. The CDR3 consists of 14 residues. The germline V gene encodes CDR1 ENHRY and CDR2 SYGVKD. The CDR3 region is CAISEGLPLQEQYF. CDR3 nucleotide sequence: TGTGCCATCAGTGAGGGACTACCCCTTCAGGAGCAGTACTTC.

This chain joins TRBV28 and TRBJ2-7, with D perhaps matching TRBD2 (6 bases). With 10 bases removed from V and 6 bases from J, the gap between germline ends came to 19 bases. The CDR3 contains 13 residues. CDR1 is MDHEN, CDR2 SYDVKM, per germline. The CDR3: CATRKEGLIEQYF. In nucleotides, the CDR3 is TGTGCCACCCGTAAGGAGGGCCTAATCGAGCAGTACTTC.

The CDR3 sequence is CASSTSGYTGELFF. CDR3 sequence (DNA): TGTGCCAGCAGTACTAGCGGTTACACCGGGGAGCTGTTTTTT. The rearrangement uses TRBV6-5 and TRBJ2-2, with 8 bases lining up with TRBD2. V lost 5 bases to trimming and J lost 3 bases; unmatched junction nucleotides: 2. This CDR3 contains 14 residues. Germline V CDR1 and CDR2: MNHEY, SVGAGI.

The J gene is TRBJ2-2, the V gene TRBV19; D call uncertain. The V gene's germline CDR1 is LNHDA and CDR2 SQIVND (reference sequence). This CDR3 is built from 14 residues. Trimming took 2 bases from V and 0 from J, leaving 4 bases between them. CDR3: CASSINTNTGELFF. The CDR3 coding sequence is TGTGCCAGTAGTATAAACACGAACACCGGGGAGCTGTTTTTT.

CDR3 protein: CASSRGKGAGNEQYF. The CDR3 region has the DNA TGTGCCAGCAGCCGAGGGAAGGGGGCCGGCAACGAGCAGTACTTC. This sequence joins TRBV6-6 and TRBJ2-7; 7 bases align to TRBD1. This CDR3 has 15 amino acids. The trim removed 6 bases at V and 5 bases at J, leaving 13 bases unmatched. Germline CDR1 and CDR2: MNHNY and SVGAGI (reference sequence).

The chain couples TRBV5-1 to TRBJ2-2; 7 nucleotides line up with TRBD2. Unmatched junction bases numbered 4, after V lost 1 base and J lost 4 bases. Germline values: CDR1 SGHRS, CDR2 YFSETQ. This CDR3 contains 15 residues. The CDR3 is CASSLPSGSTGELFF. The CDR3 nucleotides are TGCGCCAGCAGCTTGCCTAGCGGAAGCACCGGGGAGCTGTTTTTT.

V gene TRBV7-6 combines with J gene TRBJ2-3; 7 nucleotides match TRBD2. Trimming at V came to 5 bases and at J to 0 bases, leaving 5 bases not matched to a gene. This CDR3 has 15 residues. CDR1 and CDR2 (germline): SGHVS, FNYEAQ. The CDR3 sequence: CASSLLAPSTDTQYF. The CDR3 DNA is TGTGCCAGCAGCCTACTAGCGCCCAGCACAGATACGCAGTATTTT.

This rearrangement joins TRBV13 to TRBJ2-5; 7 bases fit TRBD1. The germline gives CDR1 PRHDT, CDR2 FYEKMQ (reference sequence). The CDR3 runs 16 residues. The V segment lost 6 bases and the J segment 7 bases; nucleotides outside the gene matches: 17. The CDR3 bases are TGTGCCAGCAGTTCACTCCGACAGGGTCCAAGCAGGACCCAGTACTTC. Translation gives CASSSLRQGPSRTQYF.